The clone carrying this T cell receptor beta chain was counted a single time. Antigen unknown. These data come from a study of T cell responses to AZD1222 COVID-19 vaccine. Study-wide findings and caveats: Baseline seropositivity characterized only a handful of AZD1222 recipients. Unmutated variant regions are reportedly the target of nearly half of TCRs that are spike-specific.

Data came from immunoSEQ multiplex PCR; TCRdb stores just in-frame clones and leaves some out. The repertoire holds about 130,000 clones, with about 91% as singletons. This CDR3 has 15 residues. Trimming left V 7 bases short and J 0 bases short, with 14 bases between. Looked up from germline, CDR1 is SGHTA and CDR2 is FQGNSA. The source material was peripheral blood, sampled on day 0 of AZD1222 vaccination. The rearrangement links TRBV7-2 to TRBJ2-3; perhaps TRBD1 as D (6 bases). This clonotype originated in an adult in good health. CDR3 loop: CASTIRGTSTDTQYF. The CDR3 DNA follows: TGTGCCAGCACCATTAGGGGGACCAGCACAGATACGCAGTATTTT. Filled out from reference TRBV7-2 and TRBJ2-3, the complete variable domain reads GAGVSQSPSNKVTEKGKDVELRCDPISGHTALYWYRQSLGQGLEFLIYFQGNSAPDKSGLPSDRFSAERTGGSVSTLTIQRTQQEDSAVYLCASTIRGTSTDTQYFGPGTRLTVL.